This T cell receptor (beta chain) was sequenced for a study of PD-1 blockade in classical Hodgkin lymphoma (dated by TCRdb to about 2020). Notes on the research overall: Nivolumab dosing was 3 mg/kg intravenously every 2 weeks, continuing until either disease progression or unacceptable toxicity. The study used TCR beta sequencing and CyTOF to define a peripheral blood immune signature of response to PD-1 blockade in classical Hodgkin lymphoma. What the work shows at the level of the full study, not this receptor alone: Among trial patients, those achieving complete response had baseline diversity similar to that of newly diagnosed patients, while diversity was significantly lower in partial responders and progressors. Baseline TCR diversity was reported to be lower in newly diagnosed patients than in healthy donors, and even lower in relapsed/refractory patients. Diversity was lower in patients who began nivolumab less than 1 year after ASCT, so these patients were left out of later analyses to avoid confounding by immune reconstitution. CD4+ but not CD8+ TCR diversity rose significantly by C4D1 (p=0.0027 vs p=0.16), most apparent in complete responders (p=0.02). Only a single clinical trial cohort was studied, and what caused the repertoire differences, possibly disease activity or prior therapy, remained undefined.

Genomic DNA was isolated using the Qiagen DNeasy kit from unsorted PBMCs as well as from negatively selected CD4+ and CD8+ fractions. Using primers that anneal to V and J segments, immunoSEQ multiplex PCR amplified the TCR beta CDR3 regions. A synthetic immune receptor repertoire was used to minimize amplification bias, and any remaining bias was removed computationally after sequencing. The original methods were these. Repertoire diversity was quantified as the Shannon entropy index using custom Python scripts. Unsorted, CD4+ and CD8+ repertoires were analyzed separately, except for combined analyses in which CD4+ and CD8+ sequences were merged in silico. Clonal expansion was defined as a frequency increase of at least 2-fold after treatment compared with C1D1, and clones undetected at baseline were assigned a pseudocount of 0.5. Clones with 0 or 1 copy at C1D1 were defined as singleton clones, while clones with 2 or more copies were defined as non-singleton clones. Clones expanded in unsorted samples were labelled as CD4+, CD8+ or unknown by matching protein sequences in sorted samples from the same patient. Wilcoxon tests on paired samples were used to test diversity changes from C1D1 to C4D1. Held by TCRdb, this immuneACCESS table contains in-frame sequences only and omits some clones. Under half of the omission traces to an unresolved V gene where checked; the cause of the rest is unknown. V and J calls and clone size are copied from that table; D and trimming were computed from the DNA. Here the sample has 2,500 to 3,500 clones; approximately 78% occur a single time. The ten biggest clones cover 9.5% to 13% of the sample.

Points on this clone: Its antigen remains undetermined. It has no much larger one-base neighbor in the sample; base qualities were not kept.

The time point label, as the study defines it: cycle 1 day 1 (C1D1), immediately before nivolumab initiation. Every trial patient had relapsed following autologous stem cell transplantation, and prior brentuximab vedotin exposure was what differed among cohorts A, B and C. Using a Miltenyi CD8+ T cell isolation kit, CD8+ T cells were purified from thawed PBMCs through magnetic negative selection. The trial cohort included 50 to 70 patients with relapsed/refractory classical Hodgkin lymphoma, and each patient had a best overall response of complete response, partial response or progressive disease. Trial patients were treated with single-agent nivolumab in the multi-cohort phase II CheckMate 205 trial. An independent review committee assessed best overall response by applying the 2007 International Working Group response criteria. Trial PBMCs were collected just before the start of nivolumab (C1D1) and during therapy at cycle 2 day 1 and cycle 4 day 1. Peripheral blood was collected in 8 mL Vacutainer Cell Preparation Tubes, from which PBMCs were isolated by centrifugation and then cryopreserved. Purified CD4+ and CD8+ fractions were prepared only for cases with an additional available PBMC sample. On LS columns in a quadroMACS separator, the magnetically labelled cells were depleted, and the flow-through was collected as the purified fraction.

Its CDR3 holds 15 amino acids, cysteine through phenylalanine. Here the CDR3 DNA is all that survives: 45 bases in frame from base 1. V is pruned by 7 bases and J by 3 bases, leaving 11 bases of the junction without a gene match. CDR1 and CDR2, per the germline V gene, are MDHEN and SYDVKM. The specimen comprised CD8+ T cells from blood, sampled at baseline. The receptor comes from a human donor with classical Hodgkin lymphoma. The rearrangement combines TRBV28 with TRBJ2-5, with 7 bases in between that match TRBD2. CDR3 protein: CASTLGGLREETQYF. The DNA sequence is as follows: TGTGCCAGCACGCTCGGGGGGTTGAGGGAAGAGACCCAGTACTTC.